The 3 T cell receptor beta chains reported below all come from one sample, sequenced in a study of molecular identifiers for immune sequencing clone quantification. TCRdb fed the PCR reads into MiXCR, producing one record per CDR3 protein. This sample has hundreds of thousands of distinct CDR3 sequences, with roughly 23% found just once. What was sequenced was naive CD8+ T cells from blood, with Jurkat cell RNA spiked in. Indicated subset: FACS-sorted CD8+CD4-CCR7+CD45RA+ naive T cells. These TCRs come from a human donor in good health. Some libraries in this study had Jurkat cell RNA spiked in.

V is TRBV7-9 and J is TRBJ1-1; 9 bases fit TRBD1. This CDR3 region has 16 residues. The V segment lost 5 bases and the J segment 6 bases; nucleotides outside the gene matches: 13. Germline CDR1 reads SEHNR; CDR2 reads FQNEAQ (reference sequence). The CDR3: CASSPRAGQGSSEAFF. DNA of the CDR3: TGTGCCAGCAGCCCAAGGGCGGGACAGGGTTCTTCTGAAGCTTTCTTT.

As concerns this clonotype: This may arise from a read error, as a much more abundant clone is one base away. This sequence joins TRBV7-6 and TRBJ2-4; possible D gene TRBD1, 5 bases. V dropped 8 bases and J dropped 8 bases, with 19 bases sitting between them. Germline V CDR1 and CDR2: SGHVS, FNYEAQ. The CDR3 length is 14 residues. The CDR3 nucleotides read TGTGCCAGCCGCCCGAAGATGGGGCCGGACATTCAGTACTTC. Its protein is CASRPKMGPDIQYF. The whole variable domain, remainder taken from reference TRBV7-6 and TRBJ2-4, is GAGVSQSPRYKVTKRGQDVALRCDPISGHVSLYWYRQALGQGPEFLTYFNYEAQQDKSGLPNDRFSAERPEGSISTLTIQRTEQRDSAMYRCASRPKMGPDIQYFGAGTRLSVL.

Here the CDR3 DNA reads TGCAGTGCTAGCCGGACTAGGAGTCAAGAGACCCAGTACTTC. It translates to CSASRTRSQETQYF. V is TRBV20-1 and J is TRBJ2-5, with 7 bases fitting TRBD2. This CDR3 comprises 14 residues. Germline V gene sequence: CDR1 DFQATT, CDR2 SNEGSKA (reference sequence). Losses at the gene ends were 3 bases for V and 2 bases for J; bases not matched to a gene: 6.